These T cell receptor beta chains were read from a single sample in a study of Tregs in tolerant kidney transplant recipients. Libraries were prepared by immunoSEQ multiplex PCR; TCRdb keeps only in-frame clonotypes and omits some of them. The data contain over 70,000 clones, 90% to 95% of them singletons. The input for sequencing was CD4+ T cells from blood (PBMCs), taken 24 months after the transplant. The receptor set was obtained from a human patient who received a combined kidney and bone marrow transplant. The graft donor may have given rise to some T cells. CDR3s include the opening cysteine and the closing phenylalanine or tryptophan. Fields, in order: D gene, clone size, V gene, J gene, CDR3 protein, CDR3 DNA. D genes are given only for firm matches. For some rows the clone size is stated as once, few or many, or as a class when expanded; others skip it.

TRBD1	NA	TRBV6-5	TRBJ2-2	CASSRQGGTGELFF	TGTGCCAGCAGTCGACAGGGGGGCACCGGGGAGCTGTTTTTT
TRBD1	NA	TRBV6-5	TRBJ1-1	CASSSRRGTGGEAFF	TGTGCCAGCAGTTCACGGCGAGGGACAGGGGGTGAAGCTTTCTTT
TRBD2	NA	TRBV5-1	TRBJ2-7	CASRAGVGLAEQYF	TGCGCCAGCAGGGCGGGGGTAGGGCTCGCCGAGCAGTACTTC
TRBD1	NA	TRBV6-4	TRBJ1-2	CASSWGQGTGGYTF	TGTGCCAGCAGCTGGGGACAGGGGACTGGAGGCTACACCTTC
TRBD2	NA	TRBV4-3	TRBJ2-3	CASSQDLTSGTDTQYF	TGCGCCAGCAGCCAAGATTTGACTAGCGGCACAGATACGCAGTATTTT
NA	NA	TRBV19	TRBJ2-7	CASSIFPKASESSYEQYF	TGTGCCAGTAGTATATTTCCAAAGGCTAGCGAGAGCTCCTACGAGCAGTACTTC
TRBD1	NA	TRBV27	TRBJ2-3	CASSPTGTGGYTQYF	TGTGCCAGCAGTCCCACCGGGACAGGGGGCTATACGCAGTATTTT
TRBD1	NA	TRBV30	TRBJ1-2	CAWMPDRAPNYGYTF	TGTGCCTGGATGCCGGACAGGGCGCCCAACTATGGCTACACCTTC
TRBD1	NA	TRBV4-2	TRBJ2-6	CASSHRDRGLSGANVLTF	TGTGCCAGCAGCCACCGGGACAGGGGGCTGAGTGGGGCCAACGTCCTGACTTTC
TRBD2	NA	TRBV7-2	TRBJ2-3	CASSPGLVTDTQYF	TGTGCCAGCAGCCCCGGACTAGTGACAGATACGCAGTATTTT
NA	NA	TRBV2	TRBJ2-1	CASTGESNEQFF	TGTGCCAGCACCGGGGAAAGCAATGAGCAGTTCTTC
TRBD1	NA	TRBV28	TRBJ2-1	CASRMTRDRAYNEQFF	TGTGCCAGCAGGATGACCCGGGACAGGGCGTACAATGAGCAGTTCTTC
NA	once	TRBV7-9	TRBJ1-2	CASSLESWAALDYGYTF	TGTGCCAGCAGCTTAGAATCCTGGGCAGCCTTAGACTATGGCTACACCTTC
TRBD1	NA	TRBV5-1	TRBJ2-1	CASSIRKTTGGPYNEQFF	TGCGCCAGCAGCATAAGGAAAACGACAGGGGGACCCTACAATGAGCAGTTCTTC
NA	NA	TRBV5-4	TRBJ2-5	CASSLGLAPDQETQYF	TGTGCCAGCAGCTTGGGGCTAGCGCCGGACCAAGAGACCCAGTACTTC
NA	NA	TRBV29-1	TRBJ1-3	CSVGTRKTGNTIYF	TGCAGCGTTGGAACCAGGAAGACTGGAAACACCATATATTTT
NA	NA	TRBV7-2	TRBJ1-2	CASRSWGSSNYGYTF	TGTGCCAGCAGGTCCTGGGGCTCCTCTAACTATGGCTACACCTTC
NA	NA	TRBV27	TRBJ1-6	CACRFSSYNSPLHF	TGTGCCTGTCGGTTTAGCTCCTATAATTCACCCCTCCACTTT
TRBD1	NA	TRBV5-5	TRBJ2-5	CASSAIGTGYQETQYF	TGTGCCAGCAGCGCCATCGGGACAGGGTACCAAGAGACCCAGTACTTC
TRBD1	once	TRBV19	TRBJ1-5	CASSILGQGANQPQHF	TGTGCCAGTAGTATATTGGGACAGGGTGCGAATCAGCCCCAGCATTTT
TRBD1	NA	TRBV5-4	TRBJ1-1	CASTGQEGTEAFF	TGTGCCAGCACGGGACAGGAGGGCACTGAAGCTTTCTTT
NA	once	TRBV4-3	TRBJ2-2	CASSRGRRDTGELFF	TGCGCCAGCAGCCGGGGGCGACGGGACACCGGGGAGCTGTTTTTT
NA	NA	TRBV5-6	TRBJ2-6	CASSLLQARSGANVLTF	TGTGCCAGCAGCTTGTTACAGGCCCGGTCGGGGGCCAACGTCCTGACTTTC
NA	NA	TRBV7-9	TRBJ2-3	CASSLGGHTDTQYF	TGTGCCAGCAGCTTAGGGGGGCACACAGATACGCAGTATTTT
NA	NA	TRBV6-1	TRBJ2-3	CASLGRVLTDTQYF	TGTGCCAGCTTGGGGCGAGTCCTCACAGATACGCAGTATTTT
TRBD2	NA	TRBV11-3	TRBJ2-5	CASSLDGGGETQYF	TGTGCCAGCAGCTTAGACGGCGGGGGGGAGACCCAGTACTTC
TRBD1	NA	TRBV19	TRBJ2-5	CASSAYRTGGRTQYF	TGTGCCAGTAGTGCCTATAGGACAGGGGGAAGGACCCAGTACTTC
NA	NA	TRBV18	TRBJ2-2	CASSQDRNTGELFF	TGTGCCAGCTCACAGGACAGAAACACCGGGGAGCTGTTTTTT
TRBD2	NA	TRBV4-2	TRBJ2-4	CASSQVASGENIQYF	TGTGCCAGCAGCCAAGTGGCTAGCGGGGAAAACATTCAGTACTTC
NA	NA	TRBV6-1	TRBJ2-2	CASRVDSRLELFF	TGTGCCAGCAGAGTAGACAGCCGGTTGGAGCTGTTTTTT
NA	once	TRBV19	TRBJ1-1	CASTPEFVGREAFF	TGTGCCAGTACCCCCGAGTTTGTCGGGAGAGAAGCTTTCTTT
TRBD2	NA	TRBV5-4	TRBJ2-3	CASSLGHSGFTDTQYF	TGTGCCAGCAGCTTGGGCCATAGCGGGTTCACAGATACGCAGTATTTT
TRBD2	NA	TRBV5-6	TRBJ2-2	CASSWGGEATNTGELFF	TGTGCCAGCAGCTGGGGGGGGGAGGCTACGAACACCGGGGAGCTGTTTTTT
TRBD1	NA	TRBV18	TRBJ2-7	CASSLDRTGEQYF	TGTGCCAGCTCCCTGGACAGGACGGGTGAGCAGTACTTC
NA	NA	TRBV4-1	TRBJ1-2	CASSRSNVVNYGYTF	TGCGCCAGCAGCAGAAGTAATGTAGTTAACTATGGCTACACCTTC
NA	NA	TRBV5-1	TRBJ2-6	CASGRGTVETNVLTF	TGCGCCAGCGGACGCGGGACTGTGGAGACCAACGTCCTGACTTTC
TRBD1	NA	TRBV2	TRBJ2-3	CASSRDRGTQYF	TGTGCCAGCAGCCGGGACAGGGGGACGCAGTATTTT
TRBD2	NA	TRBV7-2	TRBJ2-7	CASSLGLAGAFYEQYF	TGTGCCAGCAGCTTAGGACTAGCGGGGGCTTTTTACGAGCAGTACTTC
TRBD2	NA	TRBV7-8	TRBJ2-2	CASSSRRPSGSTGDTGELFF	TGTGCCAGCAGCTCCCGCAGGCCTAGCGGGAGTACCGGGGACACCGGGGAGCTGTTTTTT
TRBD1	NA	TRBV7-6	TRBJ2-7	CASSWTGGTDEQYF	TGTGCCAGCAGCTGGACAGGGGGGACGGACGAGCAGTACTTC
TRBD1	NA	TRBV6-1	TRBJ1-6	CASRRDRAYNSPLHF	TGTGCCAGCAGGCGGGACAGGGCCTATAATTCCCCCCTCCACTTT
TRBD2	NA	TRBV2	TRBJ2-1	CASSRFLAGGYNEQFF	TGTGCCAGCAGTCGATTCCTAGCGGGGGGCTACAATGAGCAGTTCTTC
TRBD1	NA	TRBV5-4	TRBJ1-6	CASSSGQVGSPLHF	TGTGCCAGCAGCTCTGGACAGGTTGGATCACCCCTCCACTTT
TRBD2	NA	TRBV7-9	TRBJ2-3	CASSSGTSGRASTDTQYF	TGTGCCAGCAGCTCCGGGACTAGCGGGAGGGCAAGCACAGATACGCAGTATTTT
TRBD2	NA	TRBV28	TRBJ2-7	CASVTSGGVIYVDEQYF	TGTGCCAGCGTCACTAGCGGGGGGGTTATCTACGTAGACGAGCAGTACTTC
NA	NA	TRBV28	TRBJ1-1	CASSSPADFGFPEAFF	TGTGCCAGCAGCTCTCCCGCGGACTTCGGTTTCCCTGAAGCTTTCTTT
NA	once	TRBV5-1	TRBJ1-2	CASSLSPNAYGYTF	TGCGCCAGCAGCTTGAGCCCAAACGCCTATGGCTACACCTTC
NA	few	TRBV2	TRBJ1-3	CASSDRGNTIYF	TGTGCCAGCAGTGATCGGGGAAACACCATATATTTT
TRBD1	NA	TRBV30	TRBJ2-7	CAWTLTGQGGYF	TGTGCCTGGACCCTCACCGGACAGGGAGGATACTTC